The 32 T cell receptor beta chains below were found in one sample sequenced in a study of blood T cells in healthy people across ages. It was with a sample-barcoded 5' primer and a J-beta primer mix that a second PCR of roughly 6 to 11 cycles was run. TCRdb processed the 5' RACE reads anew with MiXCR; each CDR3 protein has one entry. The sample yields approximately 810,000 distinct CDR3 sequences, about 34% seen once. Sequenced: blood. All receptors come from a man younger than 35 in good health.

The chain carries TRBV7-9 and TRBJ1-5; maybe TRBD1 (5 bases). CDR3 length equals 15 residues. CDR1 is SEHNR and CDR2 is FQNEAQ in the germline V gene (reference sequence). V shed 5 bases and J shed 0 bases, with 11 bases lying between them. CDR3 residues: CASSHGGISNQPQHF. The CDR3, as DNA: TGTGCCAGCAGCCATGGGGGAATTAGCAATCAGCCCCAGCATTTT.

This clonotype was seen more than once but under ten times. V and J are TRBV7-9 and TRBJ2-5, with D maybe TRBD2 (6 bases). Germline V gene lookup returns CDR1 SEHNR and CDR2 FQNEAQ (reference sequence). V was trimmed by 4 bases and J by 4 bases, leaving 13 bases between them. CDR3 size: 14 residues. The CDR3 loop is CASSSGRPTETQYF. Here the CDR3 DNA reads TGTGCCAGCAGCTCAGGGAGGCCCACAGAGACCCAGTACTTC.

V usage is TRBV5-1 and J usage is TRBJ1-2; a possible D gene is TRBD1 (5 bases). Germline loops: CDR1 SGHRS, CDR2 YFSETQ. CDR3 length equals 15 residues. Trimming cost V 0 bases and J 4 bases, with 13 bases left between them. The CDR3 DNA sequence: TGCGCCAGCAGCTTGGCCAAGGGGACGTCCTATGGCTACACCTTC. Translated: CASSLAKGTSYGYTF.

Remarks on this clonotype: It may be a read error: a sequence one base away is much more abundant. The V gene is TRBV3-1, the J gene TRBJ2-7, with TRBD1 as a possible D gene (6 bases). Trimming left V 4 bases short and J 6 bases short, with 19 bases between. Per the germline V gene, CDR1 is LGHDT and CDR2 is YNNKEL (reference sequence). This CDR3 has 15 amino acids. The DNA for the CDR3 is TGTGCCAGCAGCCCAGGGGAGAGGGCCGACTCCGAGCAGTACTTC. Translation: CASSPGERADSEQYF.

This clonotype has a count of ten or more. V and J are TRBV10-3 and TRBJ2-3; 8 bases map to TRBD1. Trimming took 4 bases from V and 3 from J; bases not matched to a gene: 3. The germline V gene encodes CDR1 ENHRY and CDR2 SYGVKD. CDR3 size: 14 residues. The CDR3 nucleotides are TGTGCCATCAGTGGAGACAGGGGTACAGATACGCAGTATTTT. This codes for CAISGDRGTDTQYF.

This clonotype was counted once. At one of its ends the junction is not consistent with the germline gene, which may arise from a read error. This chain links TRBV20-1 with TRBJ1-2; tentative D call: TRBD1 (6 bases). The germline gives CDR1 DFQATT, CDR2 SNEGSKA (reference sequence). The CDR3 loop spans 15 amino acids. The CDR3 DNA reads as TGCAGTGCTAGCCCCAAACGAGGGGGACCCTATGACTACACCTTC. Protein sequence: CSASPKRGGPYDYTF.

For this clonotype: At one of its ends the junction is not consistent with the germline gene, which may arise from a read error. The V gene is TRBV6-5, the J gene TRBJ1-6; 9 bases are shared with TRBD1. This CDR3 comprises 16 residues. Germline-derived CDR1 and CDR2 are MNHEY and SVGAGI. Written as DNA, the CDR3 is TGTGCCAGCAGTTACTCGAGTATGGGACAGGGATCACCCCCCCACTTT. It translates to CASSYSSMGQGSPPHF.

The count of this clonotype is one. The chain recombines TRBV18 with TRBJ2-7; TRBD1 agrees at 8 bases. Germline V CDR1 and CDR2: KGHSH, LQKENI. With 4 bases clipped from V and 6 bases from J, the junction kept 20 bases outside the gene matches. The CDR3 sequence is 18 residues long. Here the CDR3 reads CASSRNNPTGADACEQYF. The CDR3 nucleotides are TGTGCCAGCTCACGGAACAACCCGACAGGGGCGGACGCCTGCGAGCAGTACTTC.

This clonotype has only a few counts. This CDR3 is CASSTDPRREQYF. CDR3 in DNA: TGTGCCAGCAGCACGGACCCCAGGCGGGAGCAGTACTTC. V usage is TRBV6-2 or TRBV6-3 and J usage is TRBJ2-7; no clear D. The V end was cut by 6 bases, the J end by 7 bases, with 16 bases between. The CDR3 is 13 amino acids. The germline V gene encodes CDR1 MNHEY and CDR2 SVGEGT.

This clonotype has only a few counts. The junction differs from germline at one of its ends, possibly a read error. The J gene is TRBJ1-6, the V gene TRBV5-1; TRBD1 matches 7 bases. This CDR3 has 20 residues. CDR1 SGHRS and CDR2 YFSETQ come from the germline V gene. The CDR3 region has the DNA TGCGCCAGCAGCTTGGTCAACAGACAGGGAGGAGCCCTCTATAATTCACCCCCCCACTTT. Protein sequence: CASSLVNRQGGALYNSPPHF.

The sample holds many counts of this clonotype. The chain links TRBV12-3 or TRBV12-4 to TRBJ2-3; the match to TRBD1 covers 9 bases. The CDR3 spans 17 residues. V shed 6 bases and J 4 bases; nucleotides not matched to a gene: 14. The CDR3 DNA sequence: TGTGCCAGCAGGGGAATGGGACAGGGAATTAGTGCAGATACGCAGTATTTT. Translated, it gives CASRGMGQGISADTQYF.

The chain employs TRBV5-4 and TRBJ2-1, with D perhaps TRBD2 (6 bases). The CDR3 spans 15 residues. V shed 4 bases and J shed 6 bases, with 17 bases lying between them. In germline, CDR1 is SGHNT, CDR2 YYREEE (reference sequence). The CDR3 region is CASSPRTSLPNEQFF. Written as DNA, the CDR3 is TGTGCCAGCAGCCCGCGCACTAGCCTACCCAATGAGCAGTTCTTC.

The chain is built from TRBV6-6 and TRBJ1-5; the D is unclear. The germline V and J ends were trimmed by 5 bases and 1 base, with 12 bases remaining between them. The CDR3 runs 15 residues. CDR1 is MNHNY, CDR2 SVGAGI, per germline (reference sequence). This CDR3 is CASSPQDSSNQPQHF. The CDR3 bases are TGTGCCAGCAGTCCCCAGGATTCCAGCAATCAGCCCCAGCATTTT.

The V and J genes are TRBV2 and TRBJ2-5, with D possibly TRBD1 on 6 matching bases. Trimming took off 6 bases at V and 11 bases at J, with 25 bases between the two ends. The CDR3 has 15 residues. Germline lookup yields CDR1 SNHLY and CDR2 FYNNEI. The CDR3 reads CASRQGLRITNEQYF. CDR3 DNA sequence: TGTGCCAGCAGACAGGGTCTTCGAATCACAAATGAGCAGTACTTC.

This chain uses TRBV19 with TRBJ2-7; D might be TRBD1 (5 bases). With 3 bases removed from V and 0 bases from J, the gap between germline ends came to 12 bases. From germline, CDR1 is LNHDA and CDR2 SQIVND (reference sequence). CDR3 length equals 15 residues. DNA for the CDR3: TGTGCCAGTAGTATTGGCTCAGGGCCCTCCTACGAGCAGTACTTC. The encoded protein is CASSIGSGPSYEQYF.

A few counts support this clonotype. This chain joins TRBV27 and TRBJ1-5; no definite D call. The CDR3 loop spans 13 amino acids. With 5 bases removed from V and 3 bases from J, the gap between germline ends came to 8 bases. Germline CDR1 and CDR2: MNHEY and SMNVEV (reference sequence). The DNA for the CDR3 is TGTGCCAGCAGTAGTAGACACAATCAGCCCCAGCATTTT. It translates to CASSSRHNQPQHF.

The CDR3 loop is CSVGTNGSSGANVLTF. Here the CDR3 DNA reads TGCAGCGTTGGTACGAATGGGAGCTCTGGGGCCAACGTCCTGACTTTC. V and J are TRBV29-1 and TRBJ2-6; D possibly corresponds to TRBD2 (5 bases). The germline V and J ends were trimmed by 4 bases and 0 bases, with 13 bases remaining between them. CDR3 length: 16 amino acids. Germline CDR1 is SQVTM and CDR2 is ANQGSEA.

The chain combines TRBV7-8 with TRBJ2-7, with D tentatively TRBD2 (6 bases). V was pared by 7 bases and J by 7 bases, with 20 bases between. The CDR3 totals 14 residues. Germline lookup yields CDR1 SGHVS and CDR2 FQNEAQ. The CDR3 here is CASIQILGGNEQYF. DNA for the CDR3: TGTGCCAGCATTCAAATTCTGGGCGGGAATGAGCAGTACTTC.

This clonotype was counted many times. This rearrangement joins TRBV20-1 to TRBJ1-2; TRBD1 is a possible D gene (6 bases). V gave up 1 base and J gave up 5 bases, with 11 bases separating them. This CDR3 has 13 residues. Germline V CDR1 and CDR2: DFQATT, SNEGSKA (reference sequence). CDR3 sequence: CSARGGAGYGYTF. The CDR3 DNA follows: TGCAGTGCTAGAGGGGGGGCGGGGTATGGCTACACCTTC.

This clonotype was found a few times. J is TRBJ1-1 and V is TRBV12-3 or TRBV12-4; D is uncertain. Trimming removed 5 bases from V and 3 bases from J, with 7 bases in between. This CDR3 is built from 12 residues. The CDR3 nucleotides are TGTGCCAGCAGTGCCACCTACACTGAAGCTTTCTTT. It encodes CASSATYTEAFF.

The chain combines TRBV12-3 or TRBV12-4 with TRBJ2-2; tentative D call: TRBD2 (5 bases). CDR3 length: 18 amino acids. V lost 2 bases and J lost 0, with 16 bases in between. The CDR3 region is CASSLSRTPFANTGELFF. CDR3 sequence (DNA): TGTGCCAGCAGTTTATCCAGGACTCCGTTCGCGAACACCGGGGAGCTGTTTTTT.

V and J are TRBV4-2 and TRBJ2-7; 7 positions agree with TRBD2. Per germline, CDR1 LGHNA and CDR2 YNFKEQ. The CDR3 is 14 amino acids. V was pared by 2 bases and J by 0 bases, with 1 base of the junction left unmatched. CDR3 sequence reads: CASSQWGGSYEQYF. CDR3 sequence (DNA): TGTGCCAGCAGCCAATGGGGGGGCTCCTACGAGCAGTACTTC.

The genes are TRBV2 and TRBJ2-7; 8 bases agree with TRBD1. Trimming took 2 bases from V and 5 from J; bases not matched to a gene: 5. The CDR3 loop spans 14 amino acids. Germline loops: CDR1 SNHLY, CDR2 FYNNEI. The DNA for the CDR3 is TGTGCCAGCAGTGAACAGGGGGCCCAAGACGAGCAGTACTTC. Amino acid sequence: CASSEQGAQDEQYF.

The chain couples TRBV12-3 or TRBV12-4 to TRBJ2-1, with TRBD1 identical over 10 bases. The V segment lost 5 bases and the J segment 8 bases; nucleotides outside the gene matches: 6. CDR3 length equals 14 residues. CDR3 sequence reads: CASSPRTGGDEQFF. The CDR3 DNA reads TGTGCCAGCAGTCCGAGGACAGGGGGAGATGAGCAGTTCTTC.

In its sample, this clonotype was seen a few times. This rearrangement joins TRBV4-2 to TRBJ2-5; tentatively, D is TRBD2 (6 bases). CDR1 is LGHNA, CDR2 YNFKEQ, per germline. This CDR3 region has 16 residues. V lost 0 bases and J lost 11, with 22 bases in between. The CDR3 here is CASSQDIGLPAGKQYF. CDR3 DNA: TGTGCCAGCAGCCAAGATATTGGGCTACCCGCGGGGAAGCAGTACTTC.

V is TRBV7-6 and J is TRBJ2-1; D possibly corresponds to TRBD2 (5 bases). V was cut by 2 bases and J by 2 bases, with 10 bases left in between. CDR3 size: 15 residues. Germline loops: CDR1 SGHVS, CDR2 FNYEAQ. This CDR3 is CASSLSSDTYNEQFF. CDR3 DNA sequence: TGTGCCAGCAGCTTAAGTAGCGATACCTACAATGAGCAGTTCTTC.

V is TRBV11-2 and J is TRBJ2-3, with D hard to call. This CDR3 has 12 residues. Trimming pared 3 bases from V and 6 bases from J, leaving 7 bases between. Germline CDR1 is SGHAT and CDR2 is FQNNGV. This chain's CDR3 is CASSLNEDTQYF. Written as DNA, the CDR3 is TGTGCCAGCAGCTTGAACGAGGATACGCAGTATTTT.

In its sample, this clonotype was seen a few times. V is TRBV6-2 or TRBV6-3 and J is TRBJ2-1; D perhaps matches TRBD1 (5 bases). Looked up from germline, CDR1 is MNHEY and CDR2 is SVGEGT. The germline V and J ends were trimmed by 10 bases and 2 bases, with 12 bases remaining between them. The CDR3 spans 13 residues. The CDR3 loop is CATQSGPYNEQFF. The CDR3 bases are TGTGCCACCCAGTCAGGGCCCTACAATGAGCAGTTCTTC.

This clonotype was observed a handful of times. V gene TRBV27 combines with J gene TRBJ1-5; D is possibly TRBD1 (5 bases). Germline CDR1 is MNHEY and CDR2 is SMNVEV (reference sequence). CDR3 length equals 15 residues. Trimming stripped 4 bases from V and 2 bases from J, with 12 bases between. In nucleotides, the CDR3 is TGTGCCAGCAGTTCTACAGGAGAGGGCAATCAGCCCCAGCATTTT. Amino acids: CASSSTGEGNQPQHF.

A word on this clonotype: At one boundary the junction diverges from the germline segment, which might be a read error. The chain couples TRBV12-3 or TRBV12-4 to TRBJ2-1, with D maybe TRBD1 (6 bases). This CDR3 has 13 residues. Here the CDR3 reads CASNLGGNNEQFF. DNA of the CDR3: TGTGCCAGCAATTTAGGGGGTAACAATGAGCAGTTCTTC.

This clonotype has a single count. A much larger clonotype is one base distant, so this may be a read error. This CDR3 reads CASRAGQGWNEQYF. The CDR3 coding sequence is TGTGCCAGCAGAGCGGGACAGGGGTGGAATGAGCAGTACTTC. This sequence joins TRBV6-5 and TRBJ2-7; 10 nucleotides line up with TRBD1. CDR1 is MNHEY and CDR2 is SVGAGI in the germline V gene. The V segment lost 6 bases and the J segment 7 bases; nucleotides outside the gene matches: 9. The length of the CDR3 is 14 residues.

This clonotype has only a few counts. The chain carries TRBV12-3 or TRBV12-4 and TRBJ1-2, with 7 bases identical to TRBD1. The J segment lost 4 bases and the V segment lost 6 bases, leaving 11 bases of the junction unmatched. This CDR3 has 15 residues. The CDR3 here is CASRLTGERFYGYTF. CDR3 nucleotide sequence: TGTGCCAGCAGACTAACAGGGGAGAGGTTCTATGGCTACACCTTC.